The clone carrying this TCR beta chain was seen only a few times. As yet, its antigen is unknown. The time point here: pre-sensitization, week 0. Specified treatment: therapeutic diphenylcyclopropenone sensitization with weekly scalp DPC. This sample stems from a study of human T cells and chemical hapten exposure. Study as a whole: Read at 6 days, the patch tests placed 0.01% DPC on the upper back. Small pooled library volume differences chiefly drove per-sample TCR yield variation.

Regarding the study as a whole: TCRs exceeding 1 in 1000 frequency stayed unchanged with DPC sensitization.

The germline CDR1 and CDR2 sequences are SGHAT and FQDESV (reference sequence). This CDR3 comprises 13 residues. With 5 bases removed from V and 4 bases from J, the gap between germline ends came to 11 bases. TCRdb independently ran MiXCR on the RACE reads; one entry per CDR3 protein. The data show approximately 260,000 distinct CDR3 sequences, with about 8.1% seen just once and 2% to 3% held by the top ten. Sequencing used whole blood, obtained in connection with sensitization to the hapten diphenylcyclopropenone (DPC). This clonotype was obtained from a middle-aged woman with alopecia areata. Some clones in this sample may be carry-over from other donors' samples. This chain links TRBV11-1 with TRBJ2-5; D is unclear. CDR3 residues: CASSTSALETQYF. The DNA for the CDR3 is TGTGCCAGCAGCACCTCGGCCCTAGAGACCCAGTACTTC. The full variable domain, completed using reference TRBV11-1 and TRBJ2-5, is EAEVAQSPRYKITEKSQAVAFWCDPISGHATLYWYRQILGQGPELLVQFQDESVVDDSQLPKDRFSAERLKGVDSTLKIQPAELGDSAMYLCASSTSALETQYFGPGTRLLVL.